This entry is about one T cell receptor beta chain. This sample stems from a study of monozygotic twins with inflammatory bowel disease. TCRdb re-called the 5' RACE reads and shows each CDR3 protein once, DNA omitted. The repertoire table contains tens of thousands of distinct CDR3 sequences. Germline V gene sequence: CDR1 SGHTA, CDR2 FQGNSA. The CDR3 has 16 amino acids. The sequence derives from a human donor with ulcerative colitis or Crohn's disease, or a healthy co-twin of an affected twin (not recorded which). V usage is TRBV7-2 and J usage is TRBJ2-7; the TCRdb D gene call, TRBD1, has no DNA to confirm it. The sequenced material came from blood. The CDR3: CASSEPGQGSSYEQYF. The whole variable domain, filled in from reference TRBV7-2 and TRBJ2-7, reads GAGVSQSPSNKVTEKGKDVELRCDPISGHTALYWYRQSLGQGLEFLIYFQGNSAPDKSGLPSDRFSAERTGGSVSTLTIQRTQQEDSAVYLCASSEPGQGSSYEQYFGPGTRLTVT.